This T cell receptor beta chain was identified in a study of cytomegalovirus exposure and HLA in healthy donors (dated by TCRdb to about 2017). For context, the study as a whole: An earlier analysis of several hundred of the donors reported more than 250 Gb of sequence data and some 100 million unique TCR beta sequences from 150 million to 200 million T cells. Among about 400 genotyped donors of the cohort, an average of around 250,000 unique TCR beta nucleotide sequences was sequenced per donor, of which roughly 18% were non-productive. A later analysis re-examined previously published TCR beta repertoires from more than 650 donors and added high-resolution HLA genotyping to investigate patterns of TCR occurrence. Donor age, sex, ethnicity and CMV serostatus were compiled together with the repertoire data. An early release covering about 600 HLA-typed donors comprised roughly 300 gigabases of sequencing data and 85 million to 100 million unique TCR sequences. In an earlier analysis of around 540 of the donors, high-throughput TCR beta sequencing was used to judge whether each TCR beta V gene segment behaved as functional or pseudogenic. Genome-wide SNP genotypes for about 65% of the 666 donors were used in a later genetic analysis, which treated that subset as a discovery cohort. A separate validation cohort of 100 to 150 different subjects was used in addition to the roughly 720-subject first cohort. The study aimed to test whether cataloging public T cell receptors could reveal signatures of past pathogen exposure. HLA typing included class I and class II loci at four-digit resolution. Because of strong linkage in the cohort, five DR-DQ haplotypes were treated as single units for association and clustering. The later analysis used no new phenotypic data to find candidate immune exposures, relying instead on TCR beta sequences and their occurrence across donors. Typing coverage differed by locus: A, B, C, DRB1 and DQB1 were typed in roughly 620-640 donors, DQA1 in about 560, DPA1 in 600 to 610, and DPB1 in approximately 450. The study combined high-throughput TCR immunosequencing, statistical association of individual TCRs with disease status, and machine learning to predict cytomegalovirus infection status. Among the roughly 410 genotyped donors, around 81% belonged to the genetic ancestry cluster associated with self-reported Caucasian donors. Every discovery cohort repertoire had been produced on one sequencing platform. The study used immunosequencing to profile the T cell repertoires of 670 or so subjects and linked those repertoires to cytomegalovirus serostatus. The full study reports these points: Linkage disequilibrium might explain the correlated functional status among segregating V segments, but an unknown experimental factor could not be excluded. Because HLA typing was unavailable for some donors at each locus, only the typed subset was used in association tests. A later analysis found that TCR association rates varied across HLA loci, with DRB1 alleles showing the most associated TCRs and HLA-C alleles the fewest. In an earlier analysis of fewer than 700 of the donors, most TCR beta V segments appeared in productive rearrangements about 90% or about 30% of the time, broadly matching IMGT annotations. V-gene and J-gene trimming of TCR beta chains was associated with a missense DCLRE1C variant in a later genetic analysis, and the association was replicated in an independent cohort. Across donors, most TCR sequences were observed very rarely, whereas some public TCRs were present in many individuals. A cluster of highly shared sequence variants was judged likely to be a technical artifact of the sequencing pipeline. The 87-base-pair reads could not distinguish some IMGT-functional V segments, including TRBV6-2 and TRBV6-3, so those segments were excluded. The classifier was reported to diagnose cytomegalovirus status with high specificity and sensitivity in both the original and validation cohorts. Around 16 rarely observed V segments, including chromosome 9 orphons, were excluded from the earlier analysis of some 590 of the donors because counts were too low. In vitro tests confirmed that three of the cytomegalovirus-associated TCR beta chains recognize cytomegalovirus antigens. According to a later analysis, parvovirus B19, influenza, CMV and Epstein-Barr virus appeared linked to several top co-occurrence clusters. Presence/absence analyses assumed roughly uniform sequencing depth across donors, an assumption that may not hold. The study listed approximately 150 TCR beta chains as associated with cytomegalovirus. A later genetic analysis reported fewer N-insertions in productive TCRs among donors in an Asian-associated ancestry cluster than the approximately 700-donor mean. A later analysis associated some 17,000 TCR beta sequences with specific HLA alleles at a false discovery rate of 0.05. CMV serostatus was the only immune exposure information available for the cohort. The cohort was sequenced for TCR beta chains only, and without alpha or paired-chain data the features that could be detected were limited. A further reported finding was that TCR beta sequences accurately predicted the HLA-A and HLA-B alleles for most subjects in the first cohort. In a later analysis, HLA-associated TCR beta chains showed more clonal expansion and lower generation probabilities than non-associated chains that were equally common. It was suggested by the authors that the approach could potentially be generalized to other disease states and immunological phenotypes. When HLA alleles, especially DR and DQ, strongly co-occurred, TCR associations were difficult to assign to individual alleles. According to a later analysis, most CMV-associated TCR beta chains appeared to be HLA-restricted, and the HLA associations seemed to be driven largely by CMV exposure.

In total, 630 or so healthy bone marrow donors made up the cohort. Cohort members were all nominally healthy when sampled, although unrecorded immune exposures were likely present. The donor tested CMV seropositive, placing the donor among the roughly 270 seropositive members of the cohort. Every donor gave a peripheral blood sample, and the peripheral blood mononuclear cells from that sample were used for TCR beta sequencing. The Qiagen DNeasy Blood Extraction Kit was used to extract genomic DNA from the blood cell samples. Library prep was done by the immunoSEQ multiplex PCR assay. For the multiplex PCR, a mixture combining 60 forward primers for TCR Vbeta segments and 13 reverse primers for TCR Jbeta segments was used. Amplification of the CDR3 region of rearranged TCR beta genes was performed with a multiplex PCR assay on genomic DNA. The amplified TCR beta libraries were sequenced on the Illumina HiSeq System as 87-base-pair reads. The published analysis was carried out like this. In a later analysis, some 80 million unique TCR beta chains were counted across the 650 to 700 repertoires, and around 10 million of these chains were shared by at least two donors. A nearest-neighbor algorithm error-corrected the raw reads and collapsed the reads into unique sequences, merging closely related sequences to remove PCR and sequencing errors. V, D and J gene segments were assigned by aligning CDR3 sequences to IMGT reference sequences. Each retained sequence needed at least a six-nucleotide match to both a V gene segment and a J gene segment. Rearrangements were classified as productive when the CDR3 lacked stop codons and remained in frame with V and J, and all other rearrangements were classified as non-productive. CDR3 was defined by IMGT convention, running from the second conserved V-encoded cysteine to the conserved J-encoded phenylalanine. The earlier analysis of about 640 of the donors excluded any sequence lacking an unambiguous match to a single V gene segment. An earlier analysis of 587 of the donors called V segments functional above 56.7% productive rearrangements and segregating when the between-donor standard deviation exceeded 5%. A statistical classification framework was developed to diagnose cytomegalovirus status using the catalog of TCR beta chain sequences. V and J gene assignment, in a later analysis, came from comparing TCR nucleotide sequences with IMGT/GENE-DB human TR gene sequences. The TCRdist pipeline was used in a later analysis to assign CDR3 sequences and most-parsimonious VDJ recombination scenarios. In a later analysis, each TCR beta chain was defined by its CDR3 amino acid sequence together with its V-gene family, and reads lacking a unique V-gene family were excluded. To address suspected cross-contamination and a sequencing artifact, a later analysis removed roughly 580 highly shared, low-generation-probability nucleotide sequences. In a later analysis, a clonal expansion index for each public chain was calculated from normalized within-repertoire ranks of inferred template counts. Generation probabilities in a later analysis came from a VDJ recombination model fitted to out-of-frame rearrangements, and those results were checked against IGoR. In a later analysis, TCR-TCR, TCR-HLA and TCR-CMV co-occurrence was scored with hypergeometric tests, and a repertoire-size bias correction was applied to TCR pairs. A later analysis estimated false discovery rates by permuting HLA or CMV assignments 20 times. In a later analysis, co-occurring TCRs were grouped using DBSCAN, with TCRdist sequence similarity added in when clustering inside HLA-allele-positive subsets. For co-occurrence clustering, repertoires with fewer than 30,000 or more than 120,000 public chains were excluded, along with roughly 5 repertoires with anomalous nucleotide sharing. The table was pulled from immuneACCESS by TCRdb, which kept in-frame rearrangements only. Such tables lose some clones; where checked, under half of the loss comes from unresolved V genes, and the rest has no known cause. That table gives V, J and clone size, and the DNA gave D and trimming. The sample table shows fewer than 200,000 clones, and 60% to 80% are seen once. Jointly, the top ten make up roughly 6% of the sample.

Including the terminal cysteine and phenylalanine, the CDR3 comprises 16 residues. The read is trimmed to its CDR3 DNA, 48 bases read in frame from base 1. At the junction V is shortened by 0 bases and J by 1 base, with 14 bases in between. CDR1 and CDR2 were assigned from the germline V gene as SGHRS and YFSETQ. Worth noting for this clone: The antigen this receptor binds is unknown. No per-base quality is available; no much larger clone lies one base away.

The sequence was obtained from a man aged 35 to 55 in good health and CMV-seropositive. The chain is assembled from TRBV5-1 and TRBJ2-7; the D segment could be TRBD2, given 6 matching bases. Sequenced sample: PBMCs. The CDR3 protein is CASSLAGGIPSYEQYF. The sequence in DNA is TGCGCCAGCAGCTTGGCCGGAGGGATCCCTTCCTACGAGCAGTACTTC. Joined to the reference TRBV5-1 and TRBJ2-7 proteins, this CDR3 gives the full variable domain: KAGVTQTPRYLIKTRGQQVTLSCSPISGHRSVSWYQQTPGQGLQFLFEYFSETQRNKGNFPGRFSGRQFSNSRSEMNVSTLELGDSALYLCASSLAGGIPSYEQYFGPGTRLTVT.